The clone carrying this TCR beta chain showed up just a few times. No antigen is known for it. This specimen belongs to a study of cytomegalovirus exposure and HLA in healthy donors. Points from the study as a whole: Confirmation in vitro established that a few CMV-associated chains were specific for CMV antigens. Altogether, about 160 TCR beta chains were recorded as cytomegalovirus-associated.

Using immunoSEQ multiplex PCR, the repertoire was profiled, and TCRdb retains in-frame clones only, with some absent. The sample has 100,000 to 120,000 clones; about nine tenths are singletons. Germline CDR1 and CDR2: MNHNY and SVGAGI (reference sequence). The CDR3 sequence is 13 residues long. The V segment lost 5 bases and the J segment 5 bases; nucleotides outside the gene matches: 2. The donors were members of the roughly 120-subject validation cohort (separate from the roughly 700-subject first cohort). The chain links TRBV6-6 to TRBJ2-7; the match to TRBD1 covers 11 bases. Sequenced sample: PBMCs. This clonotype was sampled from a woman aged 18 to 35 in good health and CMV-seronegative. CDR3 sequence (DNA): TGTGCCAGCAGTGGACAGGGGGCAGACGAGCAGTACTTC. This encodes CASSGQGADEQYF.